Only one count was recorded for the clone carrying this TCR beta chain. Per the germline V gene, CDR1 is SGHDT and CDR2 is YYEEEE. The CDR3 runs 14 residues. Trimming removed 5 bases at V and 2 bases at J, with 14 bases between. This record comes from a study of blood T cell repertoires in COVID-19. The wider study: Sites across the United States, Italy and Spain contributed samples from acute and convalescent COVID-19. PBMCs, B-cell-depleted T cells, or T cells provided the cDNA or gDNA that made up the material.

Clones were read by immunoSEQ multiplex PCR, and TCRdb kept only the in-frame ones, dropping some. The top ten hold roughly 13% of the sample, which has around 40,000 clones, approximately 84% seen once. The sequencing input was peripheral blood. This rearrangement joins TRBV5-6 to TRBJ2-7; TRBD2 might be the D (5 bases). The clonotype comes from a human donor in a cohort sampled during active COVID-19. The CDR3 bases are TGTGCCAGCAGTCGACGAGGGAGCGCCTACGAGCAGTACTTC. It translates to CASSRRGSAYEQYF.